This TCR beta chain originates from a study of OX40 agonist ivuxolimab in advanced cancers. Study context: Checkpoint inhibitors had been given previously to under 50% of patients. General observations from the study: Antigen specificity remained undetermined for the expanded peripheral T cells.

At cycle 4 day 1, cycle 7 day 1, and baseline, blood was sampled. The repertoire was sequenced with immunoSEQ multiplex PCR; TCRdb's copy has only in-frame clones and lacks some. The sample yields more than 45,000 clones, 83% seen once. Concerning this clone itself: As yet, its antigen is unknown.

This CDR3 contains 14 residues. V was clipped by 7 bases and J by 4 bases, with 13 bases between them. In germline, CDR1 is LNHDA, CDR2 SQIVND (reference sequence). Sequencing used CD4+ or CD8+ T cells sorted from blood, obtained in a trial of the OX40 agonist ivuxolimab. The gene calls are TRBV19 and TRBJ1-4, with D maybe TRBD1 (5 bases). The sequence came from an adult with an advanced solid tumor such as melanoma, head and neck, liver or kidney cancer. The CDR3 loop is CASKKGRGNEKLFF. The CDR3, as DNA: TGTGCCAGTAAGAAGGGTAGGGGTAATGAAAAACTGTTTTTT.